The rows below give T cell receptor beta chains drawn from one sample of a study of blood T cell repertoires in COVID-19. Generated by immunoSEQ multiplex PCR, the TCRdb table keeps only in-frame clones and is missing some. The sample shows roughly 110,000 clones, roughly 81% of them seen only once. The sample was peripheral blood. All receptors come from a middle-aged man with acute or convalescent COVID-19. CDR3s include the opening cysteine and the closing phenylalanine or tryptophan. The D gene is left open where the match is weak. Some rows have no size entry. The others give once, few or many, or a class for an expanded clone.

V	D	size	J	CDR3	DNA
TRBV24-1	TRBD1	-	TRBJ1-1	CATSSPRDSYTEAFF	TGTGCCACCAGTAGCCCAAGGGACAGCTACACTGAAGCTTTCTTT
TRBV5-5	-	-	TRBJ2-3	CASSLGRREADTQYF	TGTGCCAGCAGCTTGGGGCGGAGGGAGGCAGATACGCAGTATTTT
TRBV30	TRBD1	-	TRBJ1-3	CAWSGQDVSGNTIYF	TGTGCCTGGAGCGGACAGGATGTTTCTGGAAACACCATATATTTT
TRBV6-2/TRBV6-3	TRBD1	-	TRBJ2-6	CASSYPRAGGSGANVLTF	TGTGCCAGCAGTTACCCCCGGGCAGGGGGCAGTGGGGCCAACGTCCTGACTTTC
TRBV18	TRBD2	-	TRBJ2-1	CASSPSGSSYNEQFF	TGTGCCAGCTCCCCTAGCGGGAGCTCCTACAATGAGCAGTTCTTC
TRBV27	-	-	TRBJ2-3	CASSPTVGLLATDTQYF	TGTGCCAGCAGTCCGACAGTGGGTCTCTTGGCCACAGATACGCAGTATTTT
TRBV7-2	-	-	TRBJ2-1	CASSFSRVYYNEQFF	TGTGCCAGCAGCTTTAGCAGGGTGTACTACAATGAGCAGTTCTTC
TRBV27	-	-	TRBJ1-1	CASSFRENTEAFF	TGTGCCAGCAGTTTCAGGGAGAACACTGAAGCTTTCTTT
TRBV7-2	-	-	TRBJ1-6	CASSLFMSPLHF	TGTGCCAGCAGCTTATTCATGTCACCCCTCCACTTT
TRBV6-5	TRBD2	-	TRBJ2-1	CASSSVTSGRASEQFF	TGTGCCAGCAGTTCGGTGACTAGCGGGAGGGCCAGTGAGCAGTTCTTC
TRBV5-1	TRBD1	once	TRBJ1-4	CASSLVGQAGEKLFF	TGCGCCAGCAGCTTGGTGGGACAGGCAGGCGAAAAACTGTTTTTT
TRBV7-2	-	-	TRBJ1-5	CASSLERERQPQHF	TGTGCCAGCAGCTTAGAACGGGAACGGCAGCCCCAGCATTTT
TRBV3-1/TRBV3-2	TRBD2	-	TRBJ2-1	CASSPAASGYNEQFF	TGTGCCAGCAGTCCGGCGGCTAGCGGATACAATGAGCAGTTCTTC
TRBV27	-	many	TRBJ2-6	CASSLLGRVLSGANVLTF	TGTGCCAGCAGTTTATTGGGCAGGGTCTTGTCTGGGGCCAACGTCCTGACTTTC
TRBV4-3	TRBD2	-	TRBJ2-2	CASSQAGGSSGELFF	TGCGCCAGCAGCCAAGCGGGGGGATCGTCCGGGGAGCTGTTTTTT
TRBV11-2	-	once	TRBJ1-6	CASSALRLGNSPLHF	TGTGCCAGCAGCGCATTGAGGTTGGGTAATTCACCCCTCCACTTT
TRBV5-1	-	-	TRBJ1-3	CASSLDGSSGNTIYF	TGCGCCAGCAGCTTGGACGGGAGCTCTGGAAACACCATATATTTT
TRBV7-8	-	once	TRBJ1-3	CASSLRTYGNTIYF	TGTGCCAGCAGCTTACGGACTTACGGAAACACCATATATTTT
TRBV5-1	TRBD1	once	TRBJ2-3	CASSPSGQGRVDTQYF	TGCGCCAGCAGCCCATCCGGACAGGGGAGGGTAGATACGCAGTATTTT
TRBV7-3	-	-	TRBJ2-6	CASSPWAQSRAGANVLTF	TGTGCCAGCAGCCCATGGGCCCAGAGTAGAGCTGGGGCCAACGTCCTGACTTTC
TRBV11-3	TRBD2	-	TRBJ2-3	CASSLDSSGGPDTQYF	TGTGCCAGCAGCTTAGACTCTAGCGGGGGGCCAGATACGCAGTATTTT
TRBV6-2/TRBV6-3	TRBD1	-	TRBJ1-5	CASSYASGGEHF	TGTGCCAGCAGTTACGCTTCAGGGGGTGAACATTTT
TRBV10-3	-	-	TRBJ2-7	CAIHLKRGSYEQYF	TGTGCCATTCATCTAAAACGGGGCTCCTACGAGCAGTACTTC
TRBV5-6	-	many	TRBJ1-6	CASSLARGRHNSPLHF	TGTGCCAGCAGCTTGGCCAGGGGAAGGCATAATTCACCCCTCCACTTT
TRBV18	TRBD1	-	TRBJ2-5	CASSLQPGGETQYF	TGTGCCAGCTCACTTCAACCAGGGGGAGAGACCCAGTACTTC
TRBV28	TRBD2	-	TRBJ2-3	CASSPAGQITDTQYF	TGTGCCAGCAGCCCAGCGGGGCAGATCACAGATACGCAGTATTTT
TRBV7-9	TRBD1	-	TRBJ2-7	CASSLAPTGDPYEQYF	TGTGCCAGCAGCCTCGCCCCGACAGGGGATCCCTACGAGCAGTACTTC
TRBV2	TRBD2	few	TRBJ2-1	CASRGRLAGGPHEQFF	TGTGCCAGCAGGGGGAGGCTAGCGGGAGGGCCCCATGAGCAGTTCTTC
TRBV27	-	few	TRBJ1-6	CASSLRGTTNSPLHF	TGTGCCAGCAGTTTAAGAGGGACAACGAATTCACCCCTCCACTTT
TRBV29-1	TRBD1	-	TRBJ1-5	CSVRATGVNQPQHF	TGCAGCGTTAGGGCGACAGGGGTCAATCAGCCCCAGCATTTT
TRBV12-5	-	once	TRBJ2-2	CASGSIPGTGELFF	TGTGCTAGTGGCTCGATTCCGGGAACCGGGGAGCTGTTTTTT
TRBV7-2	-	-	TRBJ1-5	CASSQGRASSPYQPQHF	TGTGCCAGCAGCCAGGGCAGGGCCTCATCGCCGTATCAGCCCCAGCATTTT
TRBV4-2	-	-	TRBJ2-3	CASSQGASTDTQYF	TGTGCCAGCAGCCAAGGGGCTAGCACAGATACGCAGTATTTT
TRBV19	TRBD1	few	TRBJ1-3	CATRWTGGGNTIYF	TGTGCCACCCGGTGGACAGGGGGTGGAAACACCATATATTTT
TRBV14	-	-	TRBJ1-6	CASSRERTSPLHF	TGTGCCAGCAGTAGGGAGCGGACCTCACCCCTCCACTTT
TRBV27	TRBD2	few	TRBJ2-1	CASSLREGRDEQFF	TGTGCCAGCAGTTTGAGGGAGGGCCGTGATGAGCAGTTCTTC
TRBV19	TRBD2	-	TRBJ2-4	CASSIGLAGNGAKNIQYF	TGTGCCAGTAGTATAGGACTAGCGGGGAATGGGGCCAAAAACATTCAGTACTTC
TRBV30	-	-	TRBJ1-5	CAWSESRPQREVNQPQHF	TGTGCCTGGAGCGAGTCCCGACCTCAAAGGGAGGTCAATCAGCCCCAGCATTTT
TRBV10-3	TRBD1	-	TRBJ1-1	CAIRDPRGRTEAFF	TGTGCCATTCGAGATCCCAGGGGGAGGACTGAAGCTTTCTTT
TRBV7-3	TRBD2	once	TRBJ2-3	CASSPRTSGSDTQYF	TGTGCCAGCAGCCCCCGGACTAGCGGGAGTGATACGCAGTATTTT
TRBV10-2	TRBD2	-	TRBJ2-2	CASSASGNTGELFF	TGCGCCAGCAGTGCTAGCGGGAACACCGGGGAGCTGTTTTTT
TRBV13	TRBD2	-	TRBJ2-1	CASGKPGLAHNEQFF	TGTGCCAGCGGAAAACCGGGACTAGCCCACAATGAGCAGTTCTTC
TRBV7-2	-	-	TRBJ2-7	CASSLTGSPYEQYF	TGTGCCAGCAGCTTAACAGGGAGCCCCTACGAGCAGTACTTC
TRBV28	TRBD2	-	TRBJ2-7	CASSLTGTSEPYEQYF	TGTGCCAGCAGTTTAACCGGGACTAGCGAACCCTACGAGCAGTACTTC